The entry that follows covers one T cell receptor (beta chain) sequence. The study recruited people aged 18 to 89 years across approximately 24 US areas. The data originate from a study of blood T cell repertoires in COVID-19. This CDR3 spans 16 amino acids. CDR1 and CDR2 (germline): ENHRY, SYGVKD. J lost 6 bases, V lost 0 bases, and 10 bases had no gene match. Authors' processing steps: Reference gene primer amplification yielded estimated nucleated cell counts. Clones were sequenced by immunoSEQ multiplex PCR, and TCRdb holds only the in-frame ones, with some missing. V and J calls and clone size come straight from that table; D and trimming were deduced from the DNA. Among fewer than 250,000 clones listed, 83% were seen once.

The sample comprised PBMCs or T cells enriched from blood (not recorded which). The rearrangement links TRBV10-3 to TRBJ1-2; 7 bases match TRBD1. The clonotype was recovered from a woman aged 40 to 49 who had been exposed to COVID-19. CDR3 DNA: TGTGCCATCAGTGAGTCGGTGGGAGACAGGGCTCATGGCTACACCTTC. This codes for CAISESVGDRAHGYTF.